Below, one T cell receptor (beta chain) is given with its context. These data belong to a study of blood T cell repertoires in COVID-19. Study information: Material from acute and convalescent COVID-19 was sourced from the United States, Italy and Spain. T cells, B-cell-depleted T cells, or PBMCs supplied cDNA or gDNA.

Deletions cut 0 bases from V and 4 bases from J, with 9 bases between. This CDR3 has 14 residues. Germline V lookup: CDR1 LNHDA, CDR2 SQIVND (reference sequence). Original handling: Counts of nucleated cells, estimated from reference gene primer amplification, were obtained. The method was immunoSEQ multiplex PCR; TCRdb's version includes in-frame clones alone and lacks a portion of them. V and J calls and clone size are copied from that table; D and trimming were computed from the DNA. The profile shows about 40,000 clones, 88% of them singletons. This clonotype was obtained from a woman in her 70s with acute or convalescent COVID-19. This rearrangement joins TRBV19 to TRBJ2-5; D might be TRBD2 (5 bases). Sequenced input: peripheral blood. The CDR3 protein is CASSIELDLETQYF. The CDR3 region has the DNA TGTGCCAGTAGTATAGAACTAGATTTAGAGACCCAGTACTTC.